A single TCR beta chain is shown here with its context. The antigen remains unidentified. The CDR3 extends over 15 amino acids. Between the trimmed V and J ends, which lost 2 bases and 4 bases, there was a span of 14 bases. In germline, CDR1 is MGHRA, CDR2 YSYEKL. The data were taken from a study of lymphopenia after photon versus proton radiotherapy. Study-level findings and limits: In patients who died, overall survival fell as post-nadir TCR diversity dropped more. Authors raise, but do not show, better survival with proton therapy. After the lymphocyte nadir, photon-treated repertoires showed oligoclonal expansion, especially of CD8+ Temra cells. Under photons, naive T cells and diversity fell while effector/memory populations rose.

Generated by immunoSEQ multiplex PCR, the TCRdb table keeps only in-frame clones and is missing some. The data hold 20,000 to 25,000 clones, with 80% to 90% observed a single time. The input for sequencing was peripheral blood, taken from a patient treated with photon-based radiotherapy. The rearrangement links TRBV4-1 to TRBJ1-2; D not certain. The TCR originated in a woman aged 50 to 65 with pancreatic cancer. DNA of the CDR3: TGCGCCAGCAGCCAAACCATGGACGGTATCTATGGCTACACCTTC. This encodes CASSQTMDGIYGYTF.